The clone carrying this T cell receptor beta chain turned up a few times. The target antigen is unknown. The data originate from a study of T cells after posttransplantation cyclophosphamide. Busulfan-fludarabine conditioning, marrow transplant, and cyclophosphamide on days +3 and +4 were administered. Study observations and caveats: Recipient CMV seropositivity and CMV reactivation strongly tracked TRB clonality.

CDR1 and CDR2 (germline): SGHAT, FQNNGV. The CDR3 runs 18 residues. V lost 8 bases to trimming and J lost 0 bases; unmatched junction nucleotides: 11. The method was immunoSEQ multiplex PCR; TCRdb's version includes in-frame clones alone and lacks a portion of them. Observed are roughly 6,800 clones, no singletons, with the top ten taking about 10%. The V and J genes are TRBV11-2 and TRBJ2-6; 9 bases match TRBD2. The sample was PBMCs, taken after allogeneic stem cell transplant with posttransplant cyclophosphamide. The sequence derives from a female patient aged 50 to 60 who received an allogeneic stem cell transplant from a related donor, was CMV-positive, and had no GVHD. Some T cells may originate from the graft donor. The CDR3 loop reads CASGPAGGFSSGANVLTF. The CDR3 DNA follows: TGTGCCAGCGGGCCAGCGGGAGGCTTTAGCTCTGGGGCCAACGTCCTGACTTTC.